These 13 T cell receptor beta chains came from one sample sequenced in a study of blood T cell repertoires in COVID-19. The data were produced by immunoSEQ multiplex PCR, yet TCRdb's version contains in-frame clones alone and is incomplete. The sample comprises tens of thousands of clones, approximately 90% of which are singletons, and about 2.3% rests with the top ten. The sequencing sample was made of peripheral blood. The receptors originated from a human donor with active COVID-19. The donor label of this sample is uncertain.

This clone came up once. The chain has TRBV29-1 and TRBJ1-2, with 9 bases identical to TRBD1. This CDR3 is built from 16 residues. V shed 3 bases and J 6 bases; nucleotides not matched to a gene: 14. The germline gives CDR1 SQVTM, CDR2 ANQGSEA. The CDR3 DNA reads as TGCAGCGTTGATGCGCCACTCGACAGGGGGTCGAATGGCTACACCTTC. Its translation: CSVDAPLDRGSNGYTF.

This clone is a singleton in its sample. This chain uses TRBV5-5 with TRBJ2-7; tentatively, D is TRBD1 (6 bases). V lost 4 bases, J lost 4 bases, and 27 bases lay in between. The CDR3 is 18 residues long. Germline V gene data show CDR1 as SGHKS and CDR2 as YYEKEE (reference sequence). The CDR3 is CASSVSRGIQGRVYEQYF. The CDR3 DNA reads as TGTGCCAGCAGCGTCTCAAGGGGGATCCAGGGTAGGGTTTACGAGCAGTACTTC.

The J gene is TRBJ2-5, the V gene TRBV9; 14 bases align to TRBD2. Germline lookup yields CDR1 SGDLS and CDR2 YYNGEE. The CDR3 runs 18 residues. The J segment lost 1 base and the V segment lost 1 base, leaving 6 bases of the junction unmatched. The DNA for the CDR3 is TGTGCCAGCAGCGTAAGAGGGACTAGCGGGGGATCCCAAGAGACCCAGTACTTC. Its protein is CASSVRGTSGGSQETQYF.

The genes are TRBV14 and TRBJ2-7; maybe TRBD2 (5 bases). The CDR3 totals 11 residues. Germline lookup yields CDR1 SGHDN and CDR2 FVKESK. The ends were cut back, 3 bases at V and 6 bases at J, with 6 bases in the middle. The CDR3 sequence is CASSHEGEQYF. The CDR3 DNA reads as TGTGCCAGCAGCCACGAGGGCGAGCAGTACTTC.

Written as DNA, the CDR3 is TGTGCCAGCAGGGGCTCCGGAAACACCATATATTTT. Translation gives CASRGSGNTIYF. The rearrangement joins TRBV6-6 to TRBJ1-3; D remains unclear. Germline values: CDR1 MNHNY, CDR2 SVGAGI (reference sequence). The V and J ends lost 6 bases and 4 bases respectively, with 7 bases between them. The CDR3 spans 12 residues.

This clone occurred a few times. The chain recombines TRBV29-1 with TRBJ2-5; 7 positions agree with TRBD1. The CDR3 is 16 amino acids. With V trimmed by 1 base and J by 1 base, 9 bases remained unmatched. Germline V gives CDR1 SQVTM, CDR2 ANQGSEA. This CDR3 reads CSVEVGGGQSQETQYF. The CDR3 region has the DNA TGCAGCGTTGAAGTGGGTGGGGGACAGTCCCAAGAGACCCAGTACTTC.

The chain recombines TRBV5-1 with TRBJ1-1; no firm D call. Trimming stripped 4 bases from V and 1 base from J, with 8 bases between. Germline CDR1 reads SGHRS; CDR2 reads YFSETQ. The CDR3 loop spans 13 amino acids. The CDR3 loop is CASSDSRNTEAFF. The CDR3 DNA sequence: TGCGCCAGCAGCGATTCGCGGAACACTGAAGCTTTCTTT. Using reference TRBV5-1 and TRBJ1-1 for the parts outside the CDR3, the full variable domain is KAGVTQTPRYLIKTRGQQVTLSCSPISGHRSVSWYQQTPGQGLQFLFEYFSETQRNKGNFPGRFSGRQFSNSRSEMNVSTLELGDSALYLCASSDSRNTEAFFGQGTRLTVV.

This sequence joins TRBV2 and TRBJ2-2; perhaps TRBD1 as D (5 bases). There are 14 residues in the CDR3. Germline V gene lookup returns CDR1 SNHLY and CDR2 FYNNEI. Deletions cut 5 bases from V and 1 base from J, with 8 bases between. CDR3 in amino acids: CASSSDRNTGELFF. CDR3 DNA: TGTGCCAGCAGTTCAGACAGGAACACCGGGGAGCTGTTTTTT.

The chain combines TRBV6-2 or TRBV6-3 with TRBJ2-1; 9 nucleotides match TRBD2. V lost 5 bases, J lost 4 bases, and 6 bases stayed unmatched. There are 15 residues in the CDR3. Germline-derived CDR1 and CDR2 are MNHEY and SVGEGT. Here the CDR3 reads CASSQSGGPYNEQFF. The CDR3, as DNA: TGTGCCAGCAGTCAAAGCGGGGGGCCTTACAATGAGCAGTTCTTC.

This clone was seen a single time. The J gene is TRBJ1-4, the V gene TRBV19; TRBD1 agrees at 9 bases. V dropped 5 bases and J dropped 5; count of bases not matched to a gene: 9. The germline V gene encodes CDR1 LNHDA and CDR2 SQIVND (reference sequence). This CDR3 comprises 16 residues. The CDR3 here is CASSAGTGWSNEKLFF. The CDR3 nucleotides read TGTGCCAGTAGTGCCGGGACAGGGTGGTCGAATGAAAAACTGTTTTTT.

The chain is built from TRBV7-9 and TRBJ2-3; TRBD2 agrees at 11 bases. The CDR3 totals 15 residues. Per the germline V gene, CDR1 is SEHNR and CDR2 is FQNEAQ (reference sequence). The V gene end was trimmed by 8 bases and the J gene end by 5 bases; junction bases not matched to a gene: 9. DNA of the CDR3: TGTGCCAGCGTAGCGGGGGGGTCAAGTTTAGATACGCAGTATTTT. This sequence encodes CASVAGGSSLDTQYF.

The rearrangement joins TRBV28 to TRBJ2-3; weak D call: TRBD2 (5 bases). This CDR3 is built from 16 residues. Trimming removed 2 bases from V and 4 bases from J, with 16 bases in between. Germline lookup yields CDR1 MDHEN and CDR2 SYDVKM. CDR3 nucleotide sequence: TGTGCCAGCAGTTTACTTACTAGTATTGTCGCAGATACGCAGTATTTT. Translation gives CASSLLTSIVADTQYF. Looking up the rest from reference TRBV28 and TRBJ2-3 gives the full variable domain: DVKVTQSSRYLVKRTGEKVFLECVQDMDHENMFWYRQDPGLGLRLIYFSYDVKMKEKGDIPEGYSVSREKKERFSLILESASTNQTSMYLCASSLLTSIVADTQYFGPGTRLTVL.

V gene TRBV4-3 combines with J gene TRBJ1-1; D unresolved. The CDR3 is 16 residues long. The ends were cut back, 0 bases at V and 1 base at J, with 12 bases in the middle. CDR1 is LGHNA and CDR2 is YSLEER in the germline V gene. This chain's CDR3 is CASSQEPAAGNTEAFF. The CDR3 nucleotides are TGCGCCAGCAGCCAAGAACCGGCTGCAGGGAACACTGAAGCTTTCTTT.